This entry lists 4 T cell receptor beta chains sequenced from one sample in a study of T cell responses to AZD1222 COVID-19 vaccine. This table comes from immunoSEQ multiplex PCR, and its TCRdb copy is limited to in-frame clones, with some not included. The table records some 130,000 clones, around nine tenths of them present only once. The sample in question was peripheral blood, obtained 28 days after the second AZD1222 dose. The origin of the receptors is an adult who received the AZD1222 COVID-19 vaccine.

The chain couples TRBV19 to TRBJ2-3; TRBD1 aligns across 8 bases. Trimming cost V 5 bases and J 1 base; bases outside gene matches: 5. CDR1 and CDR2 (germline): LNHDA, SQIVND (reference sequence). The CDR3 is 15 amino acids. CDR3 sequence (DNA): TGTGCCAGTAGTGGGCAGGGGGCCGGCACAGATACGCAGTATTTT. Protein: CASSGQGAGTDTQYF. Full variable domain (missing parts from reference TRBV19 and TRBJ2-3): DGGITQSPKYLFRKEGQNVTLSCEQNLNHDAMYWYRQDPGQGLRLIYYSQIVNDFQKGDIAEGYSVSREKKESFPLTVTSAQKNPTAFYLCASSGQGAGTDTQYFGPGTRLTVL.

This chain uses TRBV5-6 with TRBJ2-1; 7 bases map to TRBD2. The V segment lost 0 bases and the J segment 4 bases; nucleotides outside the gene matches: 7. CDR1 SGHDT and CDR2 YYEEEE come from the germline V gene. CDR3 size: 16 residues. The CDR3 DNA reads as TGTGCCAGCAGCTTGGTTGGCGGGGGAGGTTACAATGAGCAGTTCTTC. It translates to CASSLVGGGGYNEQFF.

This chain uses TRBV24-1 with TRBJ2-2, with 7 bases aligning to TRBD1. The CDR3 covers 17 residues. In germline, CDR1 is KGHDR, CDR2 SFDVKD. Losses at the gene ends were 12 bases for V and 0 bases for J; bases not matched to a gene: 15. CDR3 residues: CAVAGRQGTPNTGELFF. The CDR3 DNA reads as TGTGCCGTCGCGGGCCGACAGGGTACCCCGAACACCGGGGAGCTGTTTTTT.

The chain carries TRBV12-3 or TRBV12-4 and TRBJ1-3; D is unclear. The V gene lost 6 bases and the J gene lost 2 bases, with 8 bases spanning the gap. The CDR3 extends over 13 amino acids. CDR3 sequence reads: CASSLGTGNTIYF. CDR3 DNA sequence: TGTGCCAGCAGCCTCGGGACTGGAAACACCATATATTTT.